These 20 T cell receptor beta chains came from one sample sequenced in a study of T cells in women clearing cervical HPV infection. The method was immunoSEQ multiplex PCR; TCRdb's version includes in-frame clones alone and lacks a portion of them. The sample table sets out tens of thousands of clones. The sample consisted of blood buffy coat. The receptors shown here come from a woman aged 18-70 years with a cervical HPV16 infection that either progressed to CIN3+ or cleared (not recorded which).

Points on this clone: The CDR3 extends 3 residues past the end of the read, so its final part is completed from the germline J gene. This sequence joins TRBV5-1 and TRBJ2-2; weak D call: TRBD2 (5 bases). The germline V gene encodes CDR1 SGHRS and CDR2 YFSETQ. The V end lost 1 base, the J end lost 2 bases, and 9 bases lay between the germline ends. The CDR3 consists of 15 residues. CDR3 bases read: TGCGCCAGCAGCTTGTTGGACTCTAACACCGGGGAG. This encodes CASSLLDSNTGE. The full CDR3 protein is CASSLLDSNTGELFF.

Details on this clone: Read coverage stops 3 residues before the CDR3 terminus; the germline J gene supplies the remainder. The genes are TRBV23-1 and TRBJ1-2, with a possible D match to TRBD1 (5 bases). TRBV23-1 is recorded as an ORF, its role being uncertain. CDR3 length: 14 amino acids. CDR3 residues: CASSQRGGGEHYTF. The CDR3 DNA, read in part, is TGCGCCAGCAGTCAACGGGGCGGGGGAGAACAC.

About this clone itself: Read sequence stops 3 residues before the CDR3 end, and the germline J gene provides the missing end. The V and J genes are TRBV11-2 and TRBJ1-1; no clear D. Trimming took off 3 bases at V and 1 base at J, with 6 bases between the two ends. This CDR3 is 13 amino acids long. In germline, CDR1 is SGHAT, CDR2 FQNNGV. The CDR3 bases that were read are TGTGCCAGCAGCTTGGTCAGGAACACTGAA. It specifies CASSLVRNTE. The whole CDR3 protein is CASSLVRNTEAFF.

About this clone itself: The read falls 3 residues short of the CDR3 end, and the missing part is taken from the germline J gene. The rearrangement links TRBV19 to TRBJ2-7; 8 positions agree with TRBD1. The CDR3 extends over 15 amino acids. Germline lookup yields CDR1 LNHDA and CDR2 SQIVND (reference sequence). V lost 3 bases, J lost 3 bases, and 7 bases stayed unmatched. CDR3 protein: CASSMSTGVIYEQYF. The covered CDR3 bases are TGTGCCAGTAGTATGTCGACAGGGGTAATCTACGAG. Full variable domain (rest looked up from reference TRBV19 and TRBJ2-7): DGGITQSPKYLFRKEGQNVTLSCEQNLNHDAMYWYRQDPGQGLRLIYYSQIVNDFQKGDIAEGYSVSREKKESFPLTVTSAQKNPTAFYLCASSMSTGVIYEQYFGPGTRLTVT.

Note on this clone: The CDR3 end lies 3 residues beyond the end of the read and is filled in from the germline J gene. The V gene is TRBV11-2, the J gene TRBJ2-7; D is uncertain. The CDR3 runs 13 residues. V lost 0 bases and J 2 bases, leaving 5 bases between the germline ends. Germline lookup yields CDR1 SGHAT and CDR2 FQNNGV. CDR3 DNA, as far as it was read: TGTGCCAGCAGCTTAGACAGTACCTACGAG. Protein: CASSLDSTYE. In full, the CDR3 reads CASSLDSTYEQYF.

As to this clone: The CDR3 end lies 3 residues beyond the end of the read and is filled in from the germline J gene. The chain carries TRBV7-2 and TRBJ1-2; no firm D call. The CDR3 is 15 amino acids. Per the germline V gene, CDR1 is SGHTA and CDR2 is FQGNSA. The CDR3 sequence is CASSLALGLDYDYTF. The CDR3 bases that were read are TGTGCCAGCAGCTTAGCGCTAGGGCTAGACTACGAC.

Of note for this clone: The CDR3 end falls 3 residues outside the read, so it is completed with the germline J gene. This chain links TRBV30 with TRBJ1-3; TRBD1 aligns across 9 bases. The CDR3 has 12 residues. CDR1 and CDR2 from the germline V gene are GTSNPN and SVGIG (reference sequence). The DNA read from the CDR3 is TGTGCCTGGAGAGGGACAGGGTTAATC. Translation gives CAWRGTGLI. The complete CDR3 sequence is CAWRGTGLIIYF.

Concerning this clone itself: The read finishes 3 residues shy of the CDR3 end, and the germline J gene is used to complete it. V usage is TRBV7-8 and J usage is TRBJ2-3; 10 nucleotides line up with TRBD1. V was pared by 4 bases and J by 5 bases, with 12 bases of the junction left unmatched. CDR1 and CDR2 from the germline V gene are SGHVS and FQNEAQ. CDR3 length equals 17 residues. The CDR3 is CASSSYPGTGVGDTQYF. The DNA read from the CDR3 is TGTGCCAGCAGCTCCTATCCCGGGACAGGGGTTGGAGATACG.

In regard to this clone: The read halts 3 residues ahead of the CDR3 end, with the missing end drawn from the germline J gene. The J gene is TRBJ2-1, the V gene TRBV5-1, with D perhaps matching TRBD1 (5 bases). V lost 1 base and J lost 4, with 24 bases in between. CDR3 length: 19 amino acids. The germline CDR1 and CDR2 sequences are SGHRS and YFSETQ. CDR3 loop: CASSLLGPGLPFTYNEQFF. The part of the CDR3 DNA that was read is TGCGCCAGCAGCTTGCTGGGCCCAGGGCTTCCCTTCACTTACAATGAG. Variable domain in full (rest from reference TRBV5-1 and TRBJ2-1): KAGVTQTPRYLIKTRGQQVTLSCSPISGHRSVSWYQQTPGQGLQFLFEYFSETQRNKGNFPGRFSGRQFSNSRSEMNVSTLELGDSALYLCASSLLGPGLPFTYNEQFFGPGTRLTVL.

A note on this clone: The DNA ends 3 residues before the CDR3 does, and the rest of the CDR3 is filled in from the germline J gene. This chain uses TRBV7-6 with TRBJ2-3; D not certain. Germline V gives CDR1 SGHVS, CDR2 FNYEAQ. The CDR3 covers 14 residues. V lost 5 bases, J lost 0 bases, and 9 bases lay in between. CDR3: CASSPQTSTDTQYF. The part of the CDR3 DNA that was read is TGTGCCAGCAGCCCCCAGACTAGCACAGATACG.

Concerning this clone: The sequenced fragment ends 3 residues before the CDR3 boundary, so the rest is inferred from the germline J gene. The chain joins TRBV4-1 to TRBJ1-6; D may be TRBD1 (6 bases). Trimming shortened V by 0 bases and J by 10 bases, and 16 bases separated the two germline ends. CDR1 MGHRA and CDR2 YSYEKL come from the germline V gene. The CDR3 consists of 16 residues. Partial CDR3 DNA: TGCGCCAGCAGCCAAGATCTAGACAGGCAATACTCACCC. It encodes CASSQDLDRQYSP. From start to end, the CDR3 is CASSQDLDRQYSPLHF.

The CDR3 here is CAISDSLMRSYEQYF. The covered CDR3 bases are TGTGCCATCAGTGATTCTCTCATGCGTAGCTACGAG. The chain carries TRBV10-3 and TRBJ2-7; D remains unclear. The CDR3 goes on 3 residues after the read ends, and that part is filled in from the germline J gene. The CDR3 sequence is 15 residues long. Looked up from germline, CDR1 is ENHRY and CDR2 is SYGVKD. The V end lost 3 bases, the J end lost 3 bases, and 15 bases lay between the germline ends.

Of note for this clone: The CDR3 goes on 3 residues after the read ends, and that part is filled in from the germline J gene. The V and J genes are TRBV10-1 and TRBJ2-7, with TRBD1 as a possible D gene (6 bases). The CDR3 runs to 16 residues. V lost 4 bases, J lost 5 bases, and 21 bases lay in between. The germline gives CDR1 WNHNN, CDR2 SYGVQD (reference sequence). The CDR3 reads CASSGSTGTYFHEQYF. The DNA read from the CDR3 is TGCGCCAGCAGTGGATCAACAGGGACGTATTTCCACGAG.

The CDR3 bases that were read are TGTGCCAGCAGCGAGGACAGGCCCGGCTCTGGGGCCAACGTG. This translates into CASSEDRPGSGANV. In full, the CDR3 is CASSEDRPGSGANVLFF. The chain is built from TRBV7-3 and TRBJ2-2, with 7 positions matching TRBD1. The read terminates 3 residues before the CDR3 end, so the remaining end is supplied by the germline J gene. The CDR3 has 17 residues. The germline V gene encodes CDR1 SGHTA and CDR2 FQGTGA.

Regarding this clone: The read terminates 3 residues before the CDR3 end, so the remaining end is supplied by the germline J gene. This chain uses TRBV29-1 with TRBJ2-1; maybe TRBD2 (5 bases). Trimming removed 6 bases from V and 8 bases from J, with 23 bases in between. CDR1 and CDR2 from the germline V gene are SQVTM and ANQGSEA. The CDR3 covers 15 residues. The CDR3 here is CSVRANALVYDEQFF. The part of the CDR3 DNA that was read is TGCAGCGTGAGGGCTAACGCACTGGTATACGATGAG.

In the case of this clone: The read terminates 3 residues ahead of where the CDR3 ends, so the germline J gene completes it. V gene TRBV4-1 combines with J gene TRBJ1-6; possible D gene TRBD1, 5 bases. V lost 4 bases, J lost 6 bases, and 16 bases lay in between. The CDR3 covers 16 residues. In germline, CDR1 is MGHRA, CDR2 YSYEKL. CDR3 DNA (partial): TGCGCCAGCAGCCTCGATCGGGGGTTTGGTAATTCACCC. Translation gives CASSLDRGFGNSP. The CDR3 in its entirety is CASSLDRGFGNSPLHF.

Details on this clone: The CDR3 goes on 3 residues after the read ends, and that part is filled in from the germline J gene. V gene TRBV19 combines with J gene TRBJ1-1; D not resolved. V was cut by 4 bases and J by 0 bases, with 9 bases left in between. Germline assignment: CDR1 LNHDA and CDR2 SQIVND (reference sequence). The length of the CDR3 is 14 residues. The CDR3 bases that were read are TGTGCCAGTAGTAGCAGGAGCATGAACACTGAA. Its translation: CASSSRSMNTE. Given in full, the CDR3 is CASSSRSMNTEAFF.

In the case of this clone: From the germline J gene comes the end of the CDR3, since the read stops 3 residues before it. This chain joins TRBV19 and TRBJ1-1; D gene uncertain. There are 13 residues in the CDR3. V was trimmed by 3 bases and J by 3 bases, leaving 8 bases between them. The germline CDR1 and CDR2 sequences are LNHDA and SQIVND (reference sequence). CDR3 bases read: TGTGCCAGTAGTATCTCGGGGTACACTGAA. Its translation is CASSISGYTE. Given in full, the CDR3 is CASSISGYTEAFF. Together with reference TRBV19 and TRBJ1-1, the CDR3 gives the full variable domain: DGGITQSPKYLFRKEGQNVTLSCEQNLNHDAMYWYRQDPGQGLRLIYYSQIVNDFQKGDIAEGYSVSREKKESFPLTVTSAQKNPTAFYLCASSISGYTEAFFGQGTRLTVV.

About this clone: Sequencing ends 3 residues short of the CDR3 end; the germline J gene provides the rest. This chain links TRBV2 with TRBJ2-3; D is uncertain. Per germline, CDR1 SNHLY and CDR2 FYNNEI. The germline V and J ends were trimmed by 0 bases and 2 bases, with 9 bases remaining between them. CDR3 length equals 15 residues. The sequenced part of the CDR3 DNA is TGTGCCAGCAGTGAAGCCTGGCAGAACACAGATACG. This translates into CASSEAWQNTDT. The full CDR3 reads CASSEAWQNTDTQYF. Full variable domain (outside the CDR3, taken from reference TRBV2 and TRBJ2-3): EPEVTQTPSHQVTQMGQEVILRCVPISNHLYFYWYRQILGQKVEFLVSFYNNEISEKSEIFDDQFSVERPDGSNFTLKIRSTKLEDSAMYFCASSEAWQNTDTQYFGPGTRLTVL.

Points on this clone: The CDR3 end falls 3 residues outside the read, so it is completed with the germline J gene. V gene TRBV19 combines with J gene TRBJ2-7; the D call may be TRBD1 or TRBD2 (6 bases each). Germline V lookup: CDR1 LNHDA, CDR2 SQIVND (reference sequence). The CDR3 totals 15 residues. V was pared by 5 bases and J by 1 base, with 15 bases between. CDR3 DNA (partial): TGTGCCAGTAGTCATCAACAGGGAGGTTCCTACGAG. This encodes CASSHQQGGSYE. The complete CDR3 protein is CASSHQQGGSYEQYF.